Following are 32 T cell receptor beta chains from one sample sequenced in a study of blood T cell repertoires in COVID-19. Produced via immunoSEQ multiplex PCR; TCRdb's table is partial and in-frame only. Of a few hundred thousand clones listed, 92% are singletons. The sequenced sample was PBMCs or T cells enriched from blood (not recorded which). The receptors stem from a woman in her 30s who had recovered from COVID-19.

V gene TRBV7-2 combines with J gene TRBJ2-5, with D hard to call. This CDR3 contains 14 residues. Germline assignment: CDR1 SGHTA and CDR2 FQGNSA. Trimming removed 0 bases at V and 5 bases at J, with 10 bases between. The CDR3 DNA reads TGTGCCAGCAGCTTAGCGGCACGGCGGGAGACCCAGTACTTC. This translates into CASSLAARRETQYF.

On this clone itself: This sample also contains other DNA sequences that code for the same CDR3. The genes are TRBV11-3 and TRBJ1-1; D unresolved. This CDR3 comprises 13 residues. The germline gives CDR1 SGHNT, CDR2 YENEEA. The V and J ends lost 1 base and 0 bases respectively, with 3 bases between them. The CDR3, as DNA: TGTGCCAGCAGCTTAGGAGTGAACACTGAAGCTTTCTTT. Translating gives CASSLGVNTEAFF.

The chain links TRBV27 to TRBJ1-5, with D perhaps TRBD1 (6 bases). The CDR3 covers 16 residues. V was pared by 4 bases and J by 0 bases, with 13 bases between. Germline CDR1 and CDR2: MNHEY and SMNVEV (reference sequence). CDR3 sequence reads: CASSSTTGVSNQPQHF. The CDR3 nucleotides read TGTGCCAGCAGTTCAACGACAGGTGTTAGCAATCAGCCCCAGCATTTT.

The chain joins TRBV7-2 to TRBJ1-3; the D gene is possibly TRBD1 (6 bases). With 1 base removed from V and 0 bases from J, the gap between germline ends came to 13 bases. The germline V gene has CDR1 SGHTA and CDR2 FQGNSA. The CDR3 sequence is 17 residues long. The CDR3 is CASSLVGGGSSGNTIYF. The CDR3 bases are TGTGCCAGCAGCTTAGTGGGGGGCGGGAGCTCTGGAAACACCATATATTTT.

The chain uses TRBV7-8 and TRBJ1-1; a weak D match, TRBD1 (6 bases). Trimming shortened V by 6 bases and J by 1 base, and 12 bases separated the two germline ends. Looked up from germline, CDR1 is SGHVS and CDR2 is FQNEAQ. This CDR3 has 14 amino acids. In DNA, the CDR3 is TGTGCCAGCAGACAGGGACGGTGGAACACTGAAGCTTTCTTT. Protein sequence: CASRQGRWNTEAFF. Looking up the rest from reference TRBV7-8 and TRBJ1-1 gives the full variable domain: GAGVSQSPRYKVAKRGQDVALRCDPISGHVSLFWYQQALGQGPEFLTYFQNEAQLDKSGLPSDRFFAERPEGSVSTLKIQRTQQEDSAVYLCASRQGRWNTEAFFGQGTRLTVV.

The rearrangement uses TRBV9 and TRBJ2-1; tentative D call: TRBD2 (6 bases). Germline V lookup: CDR1 SGDLS, CDR2 YYNGEE. Deletions cut 3 bases from V and 7 bases from J, with 17 bases between. The length of the CDR3 is 15 residues. DNA for the CDR3: TGTGCCAGCAGCGAACGGGACTTCCCCGATAATGAGCAGTTCTTC. Its protein is CASSERDFPDNEQFF.

The chain is built from TRBV5-1 and TRBJ1-3, with D possibly being TRBD1 (5 bases). This CDR3 is 14 amino acids long. Looked up from germline, CDR1 is SGHRS and CDR2 is YFSETQ. The ends were cut back, 0 bases at V and 1 base at J, with 5 bases in the middle. CDR3 amino acids: CASSLAGSGNTIYF. For the CDR3, the DNA is TGCGCCAGCAGCTTGGCAGGGTCTGGAAACACCATATATTTT.

The J gene is TRBJ1-2, the V gene TRBV5-1, with TRBD1 matching over 7 bases. CDR1 is SGHRS, CDR2 YFSETQ, per germline. This CDR3 is built from 14 residues. The V and J ends lost 3 bases and 6 bases, in that order; junction bases with no gene match: 8. This CDR3 is CASSSGPTGHGYTF. In DNA, the CDR3 is TGCGCCAGCAGCTCTGGACCGACAGGGCATGGCTACACCTTC.

The chain employs TRBV28 and TRBJ2-7, with D hard to call. The CDR3 consists of 12 residues. V lost 5 bases, J lost 3 bases, and 8 bases lay in between. In germline, CDR1 is MDHEN, CDR2 SYDVKM. The CDR3 spells CASSLEDYEQYF. CDR3 bases: TGTGCCAGCAGTCTCGAGGACTACGAGCAGTACTTC.

The J gene is TRBJ1-4, the V gene TRBV18, with D perhaps TRBD1 (6 bases). This CDR3 spans 17 amino acids. Trimming took off 0 bases at V and 8 bases at J, with 19 bases between the two ends. Germline CDR1 is KGHSH and CDR2 is LQKENI. The chain's CDR3 is CASSPPSGTPVREKLFF. CDR3 nucleotides: TGTGCCAGCTCACCACCCTCCGGGACACCAGTAAGGGAAAAACTGTTTTTT.

This clone has only one observation. The rearrangement uses TRBV23-1 and TRBJ1-4; D might be TRBD1 (5 bases). TRBV23-1 is marked as an open reading frame, function uncertain. This CDR3 has 14 residues. The V end was cut by 3 bases, the J end by 8 bases, with 13 bases between. CDR3 amino acids: CASSHRGGNEKLFF. The CDR3 DNA follows: TGCGCCAGCAGTCATAGGGGTGGTAACGAAAAACTGTTTTTT.

The chain is built from TRBV6-2 or TRBV6-3 and TRBJ2-2, with 7 bases aligning to TRBD2. The CDR3 covers 14 residues. Germline V CDR1 and CDR2: MNHEY, SVGEGT. V was pared by 2 bases and J by 5 bases, with 2 bases of the junction left unmatched. The CDR3 is CASSYQGLTGELFF. The CDR3 DNA is TGTGCCAGCAGTTACCAGGGACTAACCGGGGAGCTGTTTTTT.

The chain combines TRBV27 with TRBJ1-6; unclear D gene. Germline CDR1 reads MNHEY; CDR2 reads SMNVEV (reference sequence). CDR3 size: 15 residues. Deletions cut 3 bases from V and 7 bases from J, with 13 bases between. The CDR3 DNA reads as TGTGCCAGCAGTTTGGAGGGTACAAGGAATTCACCCCTCCACTTT. It translates to CASSLEGTRNSPLHF.

J is TRBJ2-1 and V is TRBV27; no definite D call. In germline, CDR1 is MNHEY, CDR2 SMNVEV (reference sequence). The CDR3 totals 12 residues. The V and J ends lost 3 bases and 6 bases respectively, with 6 bases between them. The DNA of the CDR3 is TGTGCCAGCAGTTTTAAAATCAATGAGCAGTTCTTC. It is translated as CASSFKINEQFF.

This chain connects TRBV7-9 to TRBJ2-2; tentatively, D is TRBD1 (5 bases). Germline V CDR1 and CDR2: SEHNR, FQNEAQ (reference sequence). V dropped 6 bases and J dropped 6 bases, with 29 bases sitting between them. The CDR3 covers 19 residues. Here the CDR3 DNA reads TGTGCCAGCAGGCCCTATCATCGTGTTAGGGGTTTGTCTTCCGGGGAGCTGTTTTTT. Protein sequence: CASRPYHRVRGLSSGELFF.

As to this clone: The junction departs from the called germline gene at one end, perhaps through a read error. The genes are TRBV28 and TRBJ1-5, with D perhaps TRBD1 (5 bases). Germline V CDR1 and CDR2: MDHEN, SYDVKM. CDR3 length: 13 residues. CDR3 sequence reads: CASSLRQRQHQHF. CDR3 sequence (DNA): TGTGCCAGCAGTTTACGCCAGAGACAGCACCAGCATTTT.

The genes are TRBV15 and TRBJ2-3; TRBD2 might be the D (5 bases). Germline V gives CDR1 LNHNV, CDR2 YYDKDF (reference sequence). V lost 0 bases, J lost 4 bases, and 11 bases lay in between. CDR3 size: 15 residues. The CDR3 loop is CATSRDPRAADTQYF. The CDR3, as DNA: TGTGCCACCAGCAGAGATCCGAGGGCCGCAGATACGCAGTATTTT.

Only a few counts were recorded for this clone. This chain joins TRBV14 and TRBJ1-5; 11 nucleotides align to TRBD1. Germline CDR1 SGHDN, CDR2 FVKESK. V shed 7 bases, J shed 4 bases, and the junction held 9 bases outside the gene matches. The CDR3 runs 16 residues. The CDR3 sequence: CASNRRGTGGNQPQHF. As DNA, the CDR3 is TGTGCCAGCAACCGTCGAGGGACAGGGGGAAATCAGCCCCAGCATTTT.

This rearrangement joins TRBV19 to TRBJ2-7, with TRBD1 identical over 11 bases. The CDR3 consists of 14 residues. Germline V CDR1 and CDR2: LNHDA, SQIVND (reference sequence). With V trimmed by 8 bases and J by 2 bases, 5 bases remained unmatched. This chain's CDR3 is CASSGTGGPYEQYF. The CDR3 nucleotides read TGTGCCAGTTCCGGGACAGGGGGTCCCTACGAGCAGTACTTC.

V is TRBV19 and J is TRBJ2-7; D is undetermined. V gave up 6 bases and J gave up 12 bases, with 12 bases separating them. Germline CDR1 reads LNHDA; CDR2 reads SQIVND (reference sequence). The CDR3 covers 10 residues. CDR3 DNA: TGTGCCAGTAGATTACAGAATCGGTACTTC. It translates to CASRLQNRYF.

V gene TRBV6-4 combines with J gene TRBJ2-3; 8 bases fit TRBD2. The trim removed 0 bases at V and 3 bases at J, leaving 2 bases unmatched. Germline CDR1 is MRHNA and CDR2 is SNTAGT. This CDR3 region has 15 residues. CDR3 sequence (DNA): TGTGCCAGCAGTGACTCTCGGGAGGGTACAGATACGCAGTATTTT. It specifies CASSDSREGTDTQYF.

The rearrangement joins TRBV4-2 to TRBJ1-2; 7 bases are shared with TRBD1. This CDR3 spans 13 amino acids. J lost 8 bases, V lost 5 bases, and 8 bases had no gene match. CDR1 is LGHNA, CDR2 YNFKEQ, per germline. The CDR3 nucleotides are TGTGCCAGCAGCGAGCCTGAGGGGGCAGGCTACACCTTC. Protein: CASSEPEGAGYTF.

J is TRBJ2-2 and V is TRBV14; 8 nucleotides match TRBD1. Looked up from germline, CDR1 is SGHDN and CDR2 is FVKESK. The CDR3 spans 16 residues. The junction had 4 bases not matched to a gene; V was cut back by 3 bases and J by 1 base. DNA of the CDR3: TGTGCCAGCAGCCAGCCCGGGACAGGGAACACCGGGGAGCTGTTTTTT. This gives the protein CASSQPGTGNTGELFF.

This chain joins TRBV21-1 and TRBJ1-3; the table's TRBD1 call for D was not verified on the DNA. TRBV21-1 is a pseudogene segment. The CDR3 length is 17 residues. CDR3 loop: CASSPRRQGIGGNTIYF. The CDR3 DNA is TGTGCCAGCAGCCCCCGACGACAGGGGATTGGTGGAAACACCATATATTTT.

The chain uses TRBV5-6 and TRBJ1-4; D might be TRBD1 (5 bases). With 4 bases removed from V and 2 bases from J, the gap between germline ends came to 9 bases. The germline V gene has CDR1 SGHDT and CDR2 YYEEEE. The CDR3 consists of 14 residues. The CDR3 nucleotides are TGTGCCAGCAGCCTGAAGGGGACTAATGAAAAACTGTTTTTT. Translated, it gives CASSLKGTNEKLFF.

This chain joins TRBV29-1 and TRBJ2-3, with 7 bases fitting TRBD1. After removal of 7 bases from V and 2 bases from J, the junction contained 9 bases not matched to a gene. The germline V gene encodes CDR1 SQVTM and CDR2 ANQGSEA. This CDR3 comprises 14 residues. CDR3 sequence: CSAGRQGPTDTQYF. DNA of the CDR3: TGCAGCGCCGGAAGACAGGGCCCCACAGATACGCAGTATTTT.

The V call is TRBV19, the J call TRBJ1-5; TRBD1 might be the D (6 bases). Trimming cost V 4 bases and J 4 bases, with 14 bases left between them. This CDR3 spans 15 amino acids. Germline CDR1 LNHDA, CDR2 SQIVND (reference sequence). CDR3 region: CASSTRPGENQPQHF. CDR3 DNA sequence: TGTGCCAGTAGTACCCGCCCAGGGGAAAATCAGCCCCAGCATTTT.

The chain uses TRBV4-1 and TRBJ1-4; 9 nucleotides line up with TRBD1. After removal of 3 bases from V and 8 bases from J, the junction contained 4 bases not matched to a gene. The CDR3 has 14 amino acids. CDR1 and CDR2 (germline): MGHRA, YSYEKL. In DNA, the CDR3 is TGCGCCAGCAGCCAGGACAGGGGCAGGGAAAAACTGTTTTTT. This codes for CASSQDRGREKLFF.

The V call is TRBV5-1, the J call TRBJ2-7, with D possibly being TRBD2 (5 bases). Germline CDR1 and CDR2: SGHRS and YFSETQ. V was clipped by 0 bases and J by 2 bases, with 9 bases between them. This CDR3 is built from 14 residues. DNA of the CDR3: TGCGCCAGCAGCTTGGGAGGGTTTCCCTACGAGCAGTACTTC. This codes for CASSLGGFPYEQYF.

The chain combines TRBV6-5 with TRBJ2-7; D might be TRBD2 (6 bases). Per the germline V gene, CDR1 is MNHEY and CDR2 is SVGAGI. This CDR3 is 15 amino acids long. V was trimmed by 2 bases and J by 6 bases, leaving 17 bases between them. The CDR3 DNA reads TGTGCCAGCAGTTACCCCCCCGGGATCGGGAGCGAGCAGTACTTC. It codes for CASSYPPGIGSEQYF.

The chain recombines TRBV30 with TRBJ2-1; D uncertain. V lost 0 bases and J 8 bases, leaving 5 bases between the germline ends. This CDR3 has 11 amino acids. Germline CDR1 and CDR2: GTSNPN and SVGIG (reference sequence). CDR3 in DNA: TGTGCCTGGAGTGTACTTCATGAGCAGTTCTTC. Its protein product is CAWSVLHEQFF. The variable domain in full, completed from reference TRBV30 and TRBJ2-1, reads SQTIHQWPATLVQPVGSPLSLECTVEGTSNPNLYWYRQAAGRGLQLLFYSVGIGQISSEVPQNLSASRPQDRQFILSSKKLLLSDSGFYLCAWSVLHEQFFGPGTRLTVL.

The J gene is TRBJ2-5, the V gene TRBV7-9; 14 positions match TRBD2. The CDR3 extends over 17 amino acids. The germline gives CDR1 SEHNR, CDR2 FQNEAQ (reference sequence). J was trimmed by 2 bases and V by 4 bases; bases with no gene match: 6. The CDR3 DNA reads as TGTGCCAGCAGCTCCACGACTAGCGGGGGGGCTCAAGAGACCCAGTACTTC. Protein sequence: CASSSTTSGGAQETQYF.